The 12 T cell receptor beta chains below all came from one sample that was sequenced in a study of cytomegalovirus exposure and HLA in healthy donors. The PCR had 60 Vbeta and 13 Jbeta primers. Assay: immunoSEQ multiplex PCR; the TCRdb copy retains only in-frame clones and omits some. This table has about 50,000 clones, roughly 80% appearing once. Sequencing was done on a sample of PBMCs. Every receptor here comes from a man aged 30-40 years in good health and CMV-seropositive.

This clone was seen a single time. This sequence joins TRBV6-5 and TRBJ2-7, with TRBD1 matching 9 bases. Germline V gives CDR1 MNHEY, CDR2 SVGAGI. V lost 4 bases, J lost 0 bases, and 7 bases stayed unmatched. The CDR3 totals 16 residues. CDR3 residues: CASSSTTGGRSYEQYF. CDR3 DNA: TGTGCCAGCAGTTCAACAACAGGGGGCCGCTCCTACGAGCAGTACTTC.

This CDR3 is CASSLSVRLGSEQYF. CDR3 nucleotides: TGTGCCAGCAGCTTATCCGTCCGACTTGGCAGCGAGCAGTACTTC. The chain uses TRBV11-1 and TRBJ2-7; D is uncertain. Germline CDR1 reads SGHAT; CDR2 reads FQDESV (reference sequence). V dropped 2 bases and J dropped 6 bases, with 17 bases sitting between them. This CDR3 has 15 amino acids.

V is TRBV18 and J is TRBJ2-7, with 11 bases that match TRBD1. The CDR3 contains 19 residues. Germline lookup yields CDR1 KGHSH and CDR2 LQKENI. Unmatched junction bases numbered 17, after V lost 3 bases and J lost 4 bases. The CDR3 DNA reads TGTGCCAGCTCACCCGGGACAGGGGGACTCGCCCCGCCATCGTACGAGCAGTACTTC. Translated: CASSPGTGGLAPPSYEQYF.

This chain connects TRBV7-2 to TRBJ2-1, with 8 bases matching TRBD2. CDR3 size: 14 residues. Germline values: CDR1 SGHTA, CDR2 FQGNSA. V shed 1 base and J 8 bases; nucleotides not matched to a gene: 4. The CDR3 DNA follows: TGTGCCAGCAGCTTAGGCCGGGGGGGCTATGAGCAGTTCTTC. Encoded protein: CASSLGRGGYEQFF.

The CDR3 reads CAIGASGTRNEQFF. The CDR3 DNA follows: TGCGCCATAGGTGCGAGCGGGACGAGAAATGAGCAGTTCTTC. The rearrangement links TRBV10-2 to TRBJ2-1; 7 bases map to TRBD2. CDR3 length: 14 amino acids. V gave up 10 bases and J gave up 7 bases; unmatched junction bases: 13. The germline V gene has CDR1 WSHSY and CDR2 SAAADI.

The chain joins TRBV4-1 to TRBJ2-5; 9 positions agree with TRBD1. This CDR3 comprises 13 residues. V trimming: 4 bases; J trimming: 3 bases; junction bases outside the gene matches: 0. Germline V CDR1 and CDR2: MGHRA, YSYEKL. CDR3 sequence: CASSRTGEETQYF. The CDR3 DNA sequence: TGCGCCAGCAGCCGGACAGGGGAAGAGACCCAGTACTTC.

To note about this clone: A read error may account for a junction end that differs from germline. The J gene is TRBJ2-6, the V gene TRBV7-9; D uncertain. This CDR3 has 17 amino acids. Germline V gene lookup returns CDR1 SEHNR and CDR2 FQNEAQ (reference sequence). CDR3 in amino acids: CSSSPHPDSFGANVLTF. The DNA for the CDR3 is TGTTCCAGCAGCCCCCACCCCGACTCGTTTGGGGCCAACGTCCTGACTTTC.

J is TRBJ1-2 and V is TRBV9; 8 bases map to TRBD1. Germline-derived CDR1 and CDR2 are SGDLS and YYNGEE. The CDR3 covers 14 residues. V was pared by 5 bases and J by 8 bases, with 11 bases of the junction left unmatched. CDR3 region: CASRDDRGAGGYTF. DNA of the CDR3: TGTGCCAGCAGGGACGACAGGGGCGCAGGGGGCTACACCTTC.

J is TRBJ1-2 and V is TRBV5-6; maybe TRBD1 (6 bases). The V gene lost 2 bases and the J gene lost 2 bases, with 7 bases spanning the gap. This CDR3 spans 13 amino acids. Germline-derived CDR1 and CDR2 are SGHDT and YYEEEE. The CDR3 is CASSFRGNYGYTF. In nucleotides, the CDR3 is TGTGCCAGCAGCTTCAGGGGAAACTATGGCTACACCTTC.

The chain combines TRBV7-6 with TRBJ1-6, with D possibly matching TRBD1 (5 bases). V was pared by 1 base and J by 0 bases, with 7 bases between. The CDR3 has 16 residues. Germline CDR1 is SGHVS and CDR2 is FNYEAQ. In DNA, the CDR3 is TGTGCCAGCAGCTTAGGGGGGGACTCCTATAATTCACCCCTCCACTTT. Its translation is CASSLGGDSYNSPLHF.

V gene TRBV5-1 combines with J gene TRBJ2-3; weak D call: TRBD2 (6 bases). The V end was cut by 3 bases, the J end by 7 bases, with 21 bases between. The CDR3 sequence is 16 residues long. CDR1 is SGHRS, CDR2 YFSETQ, per germline. Here the CDR3 DNA reads TGCGCCAGCAGCTCAGGAGGGGATACTAGCTTATATACGCAGTATTTT. It codes for CASSSGGDTSLYTQYF. The variable domain in full, completed from reference TRBV5-1 and TRBJ2-3, reads KAGVTQTPRYLIKTRGQQVTLSCSPISGHRSVSWYQQTPGQGLQFLFEYFSETQRNKGNFPGRFSGRQFSNSRSEMNVSTLELGDSALYLCASSSGGDTSLYTQYFGPGTRLTVL.

The gene calls are TRBV5-4 and TRBJ1-3, with D unresolved. CDR1 and CDR2 (germline): SGHNT, YYREEE (reference sequence). V lost 2 bases to trimming and J lost 0 bases, with 6 bases between them. The CDR3 sequence is 14 residues long. CDR3 loop: CASSFPGSGNTIYF. Here the CDR3 DNA reads TGTGCCAGCAGCTTCCCCGGCTCTGGAAACACCATATATTTT.